A selection of T cell receptor beta chains follows, all from one sample in a study of blood T cell repertoires in COVID-19. Sequenced by immunoSEQ multiplex PCR; TCRdb stores in-frame clones only, minus some. The table records 200,000 to 250,000 clones, 70% to 90% of them present only once. The sequenced sample consisted of peripheral blood. These receptors were collected from a young woman who had recovered from COVID-19. The CDR3 runs from the conserved cysteine through the conserved F or W. D genes are given only for firm matches. Not all rows give a size; the values are once, few, many and, for expanded clones, a class.

TRBD1 . TRBJ1-5 TRBV19 CASSIGRGPHQPQHF TGTGCCAGTAGTATAGGCAGGGGGCCGCATCAGCCCCAGCATTTT
TRBD1 . TRBJ1-5 TRBV4-1 CASSHRTGVSNQPQHF TGCGCCAGCAGCCATCGGACAGGGGTGAGCAATCAGCCCCAGCATTTT
. . TRBJ2-3 TRBV5-6 CASILGPGSYTDTQYF TGTGCCAGCATCCTTGGGCCGGGATCTTACACAGATACGCAGTATTTT
. . TRBJ1-1 TRBV12-3/TRBV12-4 CATRYTEAFF TGTGCCACCCGTTACACTGAAGCTTTCTTT
. . TRBJ1-2 TRBV19 CASTEQGRNYGYTF TGTGCCAGTACAGAGCAGGGGCGGAACTATGGCTACACCTTC
TRBD2 . TRBJ2-5 TRBV5-1 CASSSGTTTPETQYF TGCGCCAGCAGCTCCGGGACTACTACCCCTGAGACCCAGTACTTC
. . TRBJ2-7 TRBV12-3/TRBV12-4 CASATGFQQYF TGTGCCAGCGCAACGGGGTTCCAGCAGTACTTC
TRBD1 once TRBJ1-2 TRBV13 CASSHDNPTGEEGYGYTF TGTGCCAGCAGCCACGACAACCCCACAGGGGAGGAAGGCTATGGCTACACCTTC
TRBD2 . TRBJ2-1 TRBV4-2 CASSHRLAGVEQFF TGTGCCAGCAGCCATCGACTAGCGGGAGTTGAGCAGTTCTTC
TRBD2 once TRBJ2-1 TRBV6-2/TRBV6-3 CASSYMASGSNEQFF TGTGCCAGCAGTTATATGGCTAGCGGGAGTAATGAGCAGTTCTTC
TRBD1 once TRBJ1-1 TRBV5-1 CASGQGMNTEAFF TGCGCCAGCGGACAGGGAATGAACACTGAAGCTTTCTTT
. . TRBJ2-1 TRBV7-9 CASSPSGVGNEQFF TGTGCCAGCAGCCCCTCGGGAGTCGGCAATGAGCAGTTCTTC
TRBD1 . TRBJ2-7 TRBV13 CASSSGTDNYEQYF TGTGCCAGCAGCTCCGGGACAGACAACTACGAGCAGTACTTC
. . TRBJ1-5 TRBV7-2 CASSLVSGESHQPQHF TGTGCCAGCAGCTTAGTGAGCGGGGAAAGTCATCAGCCCCAGCATTTT
. . TRBJ2-5 TRBV7-7 CASSGTGMETQYF TGTGCCAGCAGCGGAACAGGGATGGAGACCCAGTACTTC
. . TRBJ2-3 TRBV6-2/TRBV6-3 CASSYQRFTDTQYF TGTGCCAGCAGTTACCAGCGCTTCACAGATACGCAGTATTTT
TRBD1 . TRBJ1-1 TRBV5-5 CASRAEAGGEDTEAFF TGTGCCAGCAGGGCCGAGGCAGGGGGTGAGGACACTGAAGCTTTCTTT
TRBD1 few TRBJ1-2 TRBV30 CAWGTGAYGYTF TGTGCCTGGGGGACAGGGGCCTATGGCTACACCTTC
TRBD1 . TRBJ1-2 TRBV4-1 CASSQDRIYGYTF TGCGCCAGCAGCCAGGACAGGATCTATGGCTACACCTTC
TRBD2 . TRBJ2-7 TRBV5-1 CASSFGLAGGMYF TGCGCCAGCAGCTTTGGACTAGCGGGAGGGATGTACTTC
. . TRBJ1-2 TRBV6-6 CASQGGHYGYTF TGTGCCAGCCAGGGCGGACACTATGGCTACACCTTC
TRBD1 . TRBJ2-5 TRBV5-1 CASSPGQGMINGKETQYF TGCGCCAGCTCTCCGGGACAGGGCATGATCAACGGCAAAGAGACCCAGTACTTC
TRBD1 . TRBJ1-2 TRBV5-4 CASSPRGQGNYGYTF TGTGCCAGCAGCCCCCGGGGACAGGGGAACTATGGCTACACCTTC
TRBD1 once TRBJ1-6 TRBV18 CASSPRTGGSSYNSPLHF TGTGCCAGCTCACCACGGACAGGGGGAAGCTCCTATAATTCACCCCTCCACTTT
. . TRBJ1-2 TRBV4-3 CASSQQGGFYGYTF TGCGCCAGCAGCCAACAGGGAGGTTTCTATGGCTACACCTTC
TRBD2 . TRBJ2-1 TRBV30 CAWRENRLAGGVYNEQFF TGTGCCTGGAGAGAGAATCGACTAGCGGGAGGGGTCTACAATGAGCAGTTCTTC
. . TRBJ2-4 TRBV5-6 CASSWTGEAKNIQYF TGTGCCAGCAGCTGGACGGGGGAAGCCAAAAACATTCAGTACTTC
TRBD2 . TRBJ2-7 TRBV7-2 CASSGTGLAIRQYF TGTGCCAGCAGCGGAACGGGACTAGCTATTAGGCAGTACTTC
. . TRBJ2-3 TRBV14 CASSQGWGGTDTQYF TGTGCCAGCAGCCAAGGTTGGGGAGGCACAGATACGCAGTATTTT
TRBD1 . TRBJ2-7 TRBV2 CASGVGQGNYEQYF TGTGCCAGCGGGGTGGGACAGGGCAACTACGAGCAGTACTTC
. . TRBJ2-3 TRBV30 CAWSLQADTQYF TGTGCCTGGAGCCTACAGGCAGATACGCAGTATTTT
. . TRBJ1-1 TRBV19 CASSIQGLGAFF TGTGCCAGTAGTATACAGGGCCTGGGGGCTTTCTTT
TRBD1 . TRBJ2-7 TRBV14 CASSQDRDRGSYEQYF TGTGCCAGCAGCCAGGACCGGGACAGGGGATCCTACGAGCAGTACTTC
TRBD2 once TRBJ2-7 TRBV30 CAWSISGSAYEQYF TGTGCCTGGAGCATCAGCGGGAGCGCCTACGAGCAGTACTTC
TRBD1 . TRBJ1-2 TRBV27 CASSPGQGYGYTF TGTGCCAGCAGTCCCGGACAGGGCTATGGCTACACCTTC
. . TRBJ1-5 TRBV25-1 CASSDGDGDNQPQHF TGTGCCAGCAGTGACGGGGATGGGGACAATCAGCCCCAGCATTTT
TRBD2 . TRBJ2-3 TRBV27 CASSSDPGGFLADTQYF TGTGCCAGCAGTAGCGACCCGGGGGGATTTTTGGCAGATACGCAGTATTTT